Listed here are 21 T cell receptor beta chains from one sample, sequenced in a study of blood T cell repertoires in COVID-19. Using immunoSEQ multiplex PCR, the repertoire was profiled, and TCRdb retains in-frame clones only, with some absent. The sample carries approximately 340,000 clones, approximately 86% recorded once. The sequenced sample was peripheral blood. The receptors shown here come from a man younger than 40 with COVID-19, enrolled during active disease.

The chain recombines TRBV28 with TRBJ1-2; D is unresolved. Germline assignment: CDR1 MDHEN and CDR2 SYDVKM. This CDR3 comprises 14 residues. The V end lost 7 bases, the J end lost 4 bases, and 16 bases lay between the germline ends. In DNA, the CDR3 is TGTGCCAGCATTCCGAGTGTAACTCTCTATGGCTACACCTTC. Amino acids: CASIPSVTLYGYTF.

The gene calls are TRBV5-4 and TRBJ2-2, with D possibly matching TRBD2 (5 bases). The CDR3 runs to 16 residues. The germline CDR1 and CDR2 sequences are SGHNT and YYREEE (reference sequence). V shed 0 bases and J shed 2 bases, with 11 bases lying between them. The CDR3, as DNA: TGTGCCAGCAGCTTGGATAGGACTTATAACACCGGGGAGCTGTTTTTT. It is translated as CASSLDRTYNTGELFF.

This clone was seen once. The chain uses TRBV6-5 and TRBJ2-7, with TRBD1 matching 11 bases. The CDR3 is 15 amino acids. In germline, CDR1 is MNHEY, CDR2 SVGAGI. J was trimmed by 3 bases and V by 7 bases; bases with no gene match: 8. The CDR3 here is CASTAPGQGDYEQYF. The CDR3, as DNA: TGTGCCAGCACTGCACCGGGACAGGGGGACTACGAGCAGTACTTC.

This chain connects TRBV18 to TRBJ2-3; 11 bases agree with TRBD2. The CDR3 contains 19 residues. Per the germline V gene, CDR1 is KGHSH and CDR2 is LQKENI. V lost 3 bases, J lost 0 bases, and 11 bases stayed unmatched. CDR3 coding DNA: TGTGCCAGCTCACCTCTAGCGGGGGGCGCCGGGGGGAGCACAGATACGCAGTATTTT. Translation: CASSPLAGGAGGSTDTQYF. The full variable domain, rest sourced from reference TRBV18 and TRBJ2-3, is NAGVMQNPRHLVRRRGQEARLRCSPMKGHSHVYWYRQLPEEGLKFMVYLQKENIIDESGMPKERFSAEFPKEGPSILRIQQVVRGDSAAYFCASSPLAGGAGGSTDTQYFGPGTRLTVL.

The chain recombines TRBV4-2 with TRBJ1-4; D perhaps matches TRBD1 (6 bases). The CDR3 is 15 amino acids. Trimming took 4 bases from V and 8 from J, leaving 17 bases between them. Germline CDR1 LGHNA, CDR2 YNFKEQ. DNA for the CDR3: TGTGCCAGCAGCCCACGACAAGTTCAGGGGGAAAAACTGTTTTTT. Translating gives CASSPRQVQGEKLFF.

This clone showed up just a few times. The chain employs TRBV18 and TRBJ2-1, with D unresolved. This CDR3 is 16 amino acids long. Germline V gene data show CDR1 as KGHSH and CDR2 as LQKENI. Trimming left V 0 bases short and J 5 bases short, with 14 bases between. The CDR3 sequence is CASSPPYSGYDNEQFF. In DNA form, the CDR3 reads TGTGCCAGCTCACCACCATACTCAGGCTACGACAATGAGCAGTTCTTC.

In its sample, this clone was seen once. V and J are TRBV5-4 and TRBJ1-1; D might be TRBD1 (6 bases). Trimming pared 4 bases from V and 9 bases from J, leaving 19 bases between. This CDR3 has 14 amino acids. Germline lookup yields CDR1 SGHNT and CDR2 YYREEE (reference sequence). The CDR3 spells CASSPRGGARKAFF. The DNA for the CDR3 is TGTGCCAGCAGCCCGCGCGGGGGGGCGAGGAAAGCTTTCTTT.

The J gene is TRBJ1-2, the V gene TRBV28, with 11 bases matching TRBD1. This CDR3 is built from 16 residues. Germline CDR1 reads MDHEN; CDR2 reads SYDVKM. V lost 5 bases, J lost 2 bases, and 7 bases stayed unmatched. DNA of the CDR3: TGTGCCAGCAGTCGCTGGACAGGGGGCGCCAACTATGGCTACACCTTC. Its protein is CASSRWTGGANYGYTF.

This sequence joins TRBV18 and TRBJ2-5; 7 bases align to TRBD1. Germline V gene sequence: CDR1 KGHSH, CDR2 LQKENI. The CDR3 covers 14 residues. V trimming: 4 bases; J trimming: 4 bases; junction bases outside the gene matches: 6. In nucleotides, the CDR3 is TGTGCCAGCTCACTCAATACAGGGGTAGAGACCCAGTACTTC. Encoded protein: CASSLNTGVETQYF.

This chain connects TRBV15 to TRBJ2-5; the match to TRBD2 covers 9 bases. The germline CDR1 and CDR2 sequences are LNHNV and YYDKDF (reference sequence). Trimming took 3 bases from V and 1 from J; bases not matched to a gene: 6. The CDR3 runs 16 residues. The CDR3 DNA reads as TGTGCCACCAGCAGGGGAGCGGGGGGAGCCCAAGAGACCCAGTACTTC. This gives the protein CATSRGAGGAQETQYF.

The V gene is TRBV19, the J gene TRBJ2-2; 9 bases line up with TRBD1. This CDR3 has 16 residues. Germline V gives CDR1 LNHDA, CDR2 SQIVND (reference sequence). V lost 7 bases, J lost 4 bases, and 10 bases stayed unmatched. The CDR3 sequence is CASNNFGTGSTGELFF. The CDR3 DNA follows: TGTGCCAGTAACAATTTCGGGACAGGGTCCACCGGGGAGCTGTTTTTT.

On this clone itself: Other nucleotide sequences from this sample produce the same CDR3. The rearrangement links TRBV30 to TRBJ1-5; no definite D call. V was cut by 2 bases and J by 0 bases, with 5 bases left in between. The CDR3 has 13 amino acids. Germline CDR1 reads GTSNPN; CDR2 reads SVGIG (reference sequence). CDR3 nucleotides: TGTGCCTGGAGTACTGATAGCAATCAGCCCCAGCATTTT. This codes for CAWSTDSNQPQHF.

The rearrangement links TRBV7-2 to TRBJ2-2; D is unresolved. CDR1 and CDR2 from the germline V gene are SGHTA and FQGNSA. Between the trimmed V and J ends, which lost 3 bases and 4 bases, there was a span of 6 bases. The CDR3 runs 13 residues. DNA of the CDR3: TGTGCCAGCAGCTTCGGTTCCACCGGGGAGCTGTTTTTT. Residues: CASSFGSTGELFF.

This clone has a single count. The chain combines TRBV27 with TRBJ1-4, with a weak D call TRBD1 (5 bases). Germline CDR1 reads MNHEY; CDR2 reads SMNVEV (reference sequence). V gave up 10 bases and J gave up 8 bases, with 14 bases separating them. The CDR3 spans 12 residues. The CDR3 spells CATSGGDEKLFF. Written as DNA, the CDR3 is TGTGCCACCTCCGGAGGGGACGAAAAACTGTTTTTT.

This chain connects TRBV19 to TRBJ1-1, with 8 nucleotides matching TRBD1. Trimming at V came to 6 bases and at J to 1 base, leaving 4 bases not matched to a gene. Germline V gives CDR1 LNHDA, CDR2 SQIVND (reference sequence). The CDR3 is 14 amino acids. The CDR3 nucleotides read TGTGCCAGTAGCTTAGGACAGGGGAACACTGAAGCTTTCTTT. This gives the protein CASSLGQGNTEAFF.

The J gene is TRBJ2-7, the V gene TRBV28; 9 bases are shared with TRBD1. This CDR3 contains 15 residues. J gave up 4 bases and V 5 bases, and 9 bases lay outside the gene matches. CDR1 MDHEN and CDR2 SYDVKM come from the germline V gene. The CDR3 is CASSGSGTGSYEQYF. The DNA of the CDR3 is TGTGCCAGCAGTGGATCCGGGACAGGGAGTTACGAGCAGTACTTC. Based on the CDR3 plus reference TRBV28 and TRBJ2-7, the full variable domain is DVKVTQSSRYLVKRTGEKVFLECVQDMDHENMFWYRQDPGLGLRLIYFSYDVKMKEKGDIPEGYSVSREKKERFSLILESASTNQTSMYLCASSGSGTGSYEQYFGPGTRLTVT.

The chain combines TRBV3-1 (or the pseudogene TRBV3-2) with TRBJ2-3, with D possibly matching TRBD1 (7 bases). Between the trimmed V and J ends, which lost 6 bases and 3 bases, there was a span of 25 bases. CDR1 LGHDT and CDR2 YNNKEL come from the germline V gene (reference sequence). This CDR3 comprises 18 residues. This CDR3 reads CASRHRPSETGTTDTQYF. As DNA, the CDR3 is TGTGCCAGCAGACACCGCCCTAGTGAGACAGGGACTACAGATACGCAGTATTTT.

The chain employs TRBV5-1 and TRBJ2-4; possibly TRBD1 for D (5 bases). Germline V CDR1 and CDR2: SGHRS, YFSETQ. The V and J ends lost 4 bases and 6 bases respectively, with 14 bases between them. This CDR3 spans 14 amino acids. The CDR3 is CASSPDKVRNIQYF. CDR3 nucleotide sequence: TGCGCCAGCAGCCCGGACAAGGTTAGAAACATTCAGTACTTC.

The chain links TRBV19 to TRBJ1-1, with TRBD1 matching 7 bases. This CDR3 has 18 amino acids. In germline, CDR1 is LNHDA, CDR2 SQIVND (reference sequence). The V segment lost 4 bases and the J segment 0 bases; nucleotides outside the gene matches: 14. The CDR3 protein is CASSTPQGNPFMNTEAFF. The CDR3 nucleotides read TGTGCCAGTAGTACCCCACAGGGGAACCCGTTTATGAACACTGAAGCTTTCTTT.

This chain uses TRBV28 with TRBJ1-1, with a possible D match to TRBD1 (6 bases). Trimming pared 2 bases from V and 6 bases from J, leaving 25 bases between. This CDR3 is built from 18 residues. Germline V gives CDR1 MDHEN, CDR2 SYDVKM. CDR3 nucleotide sequence: TGTGCCAGCAGTTTAGAAACAGGGTTGTGGTCCAGACGAGCTGAAGCTTTCTTT. Translating it yields CASSLETGLWSRRAEAFF.

The V and J genes are TRBV7-8 and TRBJ2-7; perhaps TRBD1 as D (6 bases). The CDR3 runs to 14 residues. From germline, CDR1 is SGHVS and CDR2 FQNEAQ. Trimming took off 4 bases at V and 2 bases at J, with 12 bases between the two ends. The CDR3 DNA reads as TGTGCCAGCAGCTCCTTGGACAGCCCCTACGAGCAGTACTTC. It specifies CASSSLDSPYEQYF. Full variable domain (rest looked up from reference TRBV7-8 and TRBJ2-7): GAGVSQSPRYKVAKRGQDVALRCDPISGHVSLFWYQQALGQGPEFLTYFQNEAQLDKSGLPSDRFFAERPEGSVSTLKIQRTQQEDSAVYLCASSSLDSPYEQYFGPGTRLTVT.